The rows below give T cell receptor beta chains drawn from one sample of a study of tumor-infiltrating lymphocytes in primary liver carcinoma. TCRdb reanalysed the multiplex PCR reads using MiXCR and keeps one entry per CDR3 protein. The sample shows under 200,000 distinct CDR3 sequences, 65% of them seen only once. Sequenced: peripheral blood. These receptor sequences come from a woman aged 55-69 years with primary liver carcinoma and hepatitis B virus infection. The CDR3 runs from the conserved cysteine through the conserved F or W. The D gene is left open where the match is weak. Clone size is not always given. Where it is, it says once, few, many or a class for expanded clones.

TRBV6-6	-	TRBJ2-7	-	TGTGCCAGCAGTCAGATAGGGATTTACGAGCAGTACTTC	CASSQIGIYEQYF
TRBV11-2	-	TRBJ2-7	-	TGTGCCAGCAGCTCCGGACATGAAGAGTACTTC	CASSSGHEEYF
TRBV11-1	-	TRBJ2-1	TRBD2	TGTGCCAGCACGGGCCCCCATATAGCGGGATATAAGCAGTTCTTC	CASTGPHIAGYKQFF
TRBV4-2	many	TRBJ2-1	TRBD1	TGTGCCAGCAGCCAAGGGACAGGGTTAGCAAATGAGCAGTTCTTC	CASSQGTGLANEQFF
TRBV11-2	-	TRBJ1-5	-	TGTGCCAGCAGCCAAGAGAGGCGTCAGCTCAAGCATTTT	CASSQERRQLKHF
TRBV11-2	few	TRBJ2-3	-	TGTGCCAGCAGCTTAACGAAGTATGCGGGACTGCACACAGATACACAGTATTTT	CASSLTKYAGLHTDTQYF
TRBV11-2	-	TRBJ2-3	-	TGTGCCAGCAGCTTAGGGGGAGATATGCGGTATTTT	CASSLGGDMRYF
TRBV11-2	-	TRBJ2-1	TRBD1	TGTGCCAGCAGCAAGGGACAGGGGAGGCACAATGAGCAGTTCTTC	CASSKGQGRHNEQFF
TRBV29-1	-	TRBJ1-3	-	TGCAGCATCCGAGTTTCCCTTGACTCTGGAAACACCGTATATTTT	CSIRVSLDSGNTVYF
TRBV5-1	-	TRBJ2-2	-	TGCGCCAGCAGCCGGCGGGACTCTAACACCGGGGAGCTGTTTTTT	CASSRRDSNTGELFF
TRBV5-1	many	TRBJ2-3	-	TGCGCCAGCAGCTACACAGATACGCAGTATTTT	CASSYTDTQYF
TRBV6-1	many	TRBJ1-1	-	TGTGCCAGCAGCCTGAGGAGGGCCCGCGGCACTGAAGCTTTCTTT	CASSLRRARGTEAFF
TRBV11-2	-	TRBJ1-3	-	TGTGCCAACAGCTTACTGGTCCCCACATCTGAAAACACCATATATTTT	CANSLLVPTSENTIYF
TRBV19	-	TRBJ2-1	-	TGTGCCAGTACGAGGGACGGAACCTACAATGAGCAGTTCTTC	CASTRDGTYNEQFF
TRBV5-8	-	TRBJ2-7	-	TGTGCCAGCAGCTACCTTGCAGGGTCCGGGGCAGACTACGAGCAGTACTTC	CASSYLAGSGADYEQYF
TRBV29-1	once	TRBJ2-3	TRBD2	TGCAGCGTATGGACTAGCGGGAGTTGGAAAGATACGCAGTATTTT	CSVWTSGSWKDTQYF
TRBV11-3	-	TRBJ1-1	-	TGTACCAGCAGTCCGACAGGCCGAAGAGAAGCTTGCTTT	CTSSPTGRREACF
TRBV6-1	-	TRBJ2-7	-	TGTGCCAGCAGCGGACGGGTCAACTACGAACAGTACTTC	CASSGRVNYEQYF
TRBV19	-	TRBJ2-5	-	TGTGCCGGTGGGCGGCAAGAGACCCAGTATTTC	CAGGRQETQYF
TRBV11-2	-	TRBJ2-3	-	TGTGTCAGCAGCATAGATCGAGGAGATACGCAGTATTTC	CVSSIDRGDTQYF
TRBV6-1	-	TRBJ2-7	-	TGTGCCAGCATTGATAGCCTAAAGGGAGCAGCGAGGGGCTACGAGCAGTACTTC	CASIDSLKGAARGYEQYF
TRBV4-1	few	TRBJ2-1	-	TGCGCCGGCAGCCGGGACTTCCACAATGAACAGTTCTTC	CAGSRDFHNEQFF
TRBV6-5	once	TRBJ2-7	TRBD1	TGTGCCAACAATTACTCGACAGGGGGCCACGAGCAGTACTTC	CANNYSTGGHEQYF
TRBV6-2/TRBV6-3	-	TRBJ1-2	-	TGTGCCAACAGTTACTTAGGGGCTGGAGATGGCTACACCTTC	CANSYLGAGDGYTF
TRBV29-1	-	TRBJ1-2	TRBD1	TGCAGCATCAACGACCTGGGACAGGGGTATGGCTACACCTTC	CSINDLGQGYGYTF
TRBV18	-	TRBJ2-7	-	TGTGCCAGCTCACCACCGTTAGCCGGGGACGCAACAACCTACGAGCAGTACTTC	CASSPPLAGDATTYEQYF
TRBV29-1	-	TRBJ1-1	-	TGCAGCGTTGAGGGAGGGGGCACTGAAGCTTTCTTT	CSVEGGGTEAFF
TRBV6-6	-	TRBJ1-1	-	TGTGCCAGCGTATGGGACACTGAAGCTTTCTTT	CASVWDTEAFF
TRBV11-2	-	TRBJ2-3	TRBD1	TGTGCCAGCAGGAGACAGGGCCCACATACGGAGTATTTT	CASRRQGPHTEYF
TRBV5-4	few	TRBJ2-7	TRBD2	TGTGCCAGCAGCCGAACGGGAGGGCGGGGCGAGCAGTACTTC	CASSRTGGRGEQYF
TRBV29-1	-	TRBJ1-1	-	TGCGGCGTGTCAATACAGAGTAACACTGAAACTTTCTTT	CGVSIQSNTETFF
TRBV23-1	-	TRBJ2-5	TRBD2	TGCGCCAGCAGTCTCCCGACTAGCGGGAGCTTCGAAAACCATGAGACCCAGTACTTC	CASSLPTSGSFENHETQYF
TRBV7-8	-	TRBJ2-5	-	TGTGCCAGCAACTTAGTAGGGCAGTCAAAGACCCAGTACTTC	CASNLVGQSKTQYF
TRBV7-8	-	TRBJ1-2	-	TGTGTCAGCAGCGCTACCCGACAGAAGCCTAGGGGCTACACCTTC	CVSSATRQKPRGYTF
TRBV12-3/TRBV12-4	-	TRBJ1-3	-	TGTGCCAGCAGTTTACGAGGTGCTCGAAACGCTATATATTTT	CASSLRGARNAIYF
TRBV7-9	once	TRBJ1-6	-	TGTGCGGGGGCAGGCCCATTTGATAATACACCCCTCCACTTT	CAGAGPFDNTPLHF
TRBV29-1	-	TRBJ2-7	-	TGCAGCGTTGTAATGGGCAGGGAGCATACCTACGAGCAGTATTTC	CSVVMGREHTYEQYF
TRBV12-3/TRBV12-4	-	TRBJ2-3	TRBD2	TGTGCCAGCAGCAGGGGGAAGAGGGCTAGCGGGAGGGCCCGGACAGATACGCAGTATTTT	CASSRGKRASGRARTDTQYF
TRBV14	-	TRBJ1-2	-	TGTACCAGCAGCCATGAGCGGACCGCGGTGACCTTC	CTSSHERTAVTF
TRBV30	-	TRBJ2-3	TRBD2	TGTGCCTGGAGTGTAAATCAGCGGGATACGCAATATTTT	CAWSVNQRDTQYF
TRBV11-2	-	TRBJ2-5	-	TGTGCCAGCATACGCCAGGGGAATAAAGAGACCCGGTACTTC	CASIRQGNKETRYF
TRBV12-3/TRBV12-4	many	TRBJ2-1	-	TGTGCCAGCACCAAAAGAGGGGGGGTCAGGACTAGTCCGAGCTCCTACAATGAGCAGTTCTTC	CASTKRGGVRTSPSSYNEQFF
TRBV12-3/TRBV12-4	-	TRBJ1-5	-	TGTGCCAGCAGTCCCATGGGGCGGCAGCCCCACCATTTT	CASSPMGRQPHHF
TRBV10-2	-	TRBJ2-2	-	-	CASSERGLVGGTPGSCFF
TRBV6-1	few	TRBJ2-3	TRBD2	TGTGCCAGCAACCGACTAGCGGGAGTTGCAGATACGCAGTATTTT	CASNRLAGVADTQYF
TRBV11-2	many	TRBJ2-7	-	TGTGCCAGCAGCTTAGGAGGGGGGCTCTACGAGCAGTACTTC	CASSLGGGLYEQYF
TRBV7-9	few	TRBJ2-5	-	TGTGCCAGCAGCTTCGAAGGCCCCGAAACCCAGTACTTC	CASSFEGPETQYF
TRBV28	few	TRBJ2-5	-	TGTGCCAGCAGTTTGCGAGGACGGTGGGAGACCCAGTACTTC	CASSLRGRWETQYF
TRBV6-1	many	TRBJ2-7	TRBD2	TGTGCCAGCAGTGCAACCGGGACTACCGAGCAGTACTTC	CASSATGTTEQYF
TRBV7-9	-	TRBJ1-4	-	TGTGCCAGCAGCCCAGGGGCTAGGGAAAAACTGTTTTTT	CASSPGAREKLFF
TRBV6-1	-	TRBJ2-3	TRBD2	TGTGCCAGCAGTGCCCTGACTAGCGGGAGGGTAGATACGCAGTATTTT	CASSALTSGRVDTQYF
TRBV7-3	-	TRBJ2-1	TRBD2	TGTGCCAGCAGCCGAGCCGGGGCTAGCGGGAGCAATGAGCAGTTTTTC	CASSRAGASGSNEQFF
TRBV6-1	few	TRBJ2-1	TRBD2	TGTGCCAGCAGTGAACCCGGGACTAGCGGGATTAAGCAGTTCTTC	CASSEPGTSGIKQFF
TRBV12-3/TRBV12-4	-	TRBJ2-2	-	TGTGCCAGCAGTTTAGGACGGGCGGCGTACGGGGAGCTGTTTTTT	CASSLGRAAYGELFF